A single T cell receptor (beta chain) is shown here with its context. Its antigen is currently unknown. This sample stems from a study of cytomegalovirus exposure and HLA in healthy donors. Findings and caveats of the study: Relative to equally common others, HLA-associated TCR beta chains showed greater clonal expansion in a later analysis.

The V gene end was trimmed by 2 bases and the J gene end by 0 bases; junction bases not matched to a gene: 7. The CDR3 is 17 residues long. CDR1 is SGHAT and CDR2 is FQNNGV in the germline V gene. PCR involved 60 Vbeta and 13 Jbeta primers. Per the original methods: An analysis performed later counted around 80 million unique TCR beta chains (approximately 10 million of them shared). Repertoires were generated with immunoSEQ multiplex PCR, while TCRdb's copy carries only in-frame clones and drops some. The DNA was the basis for D and trimming; V, J and clone size are from that table. The data show 180,000 or so clones, 80% to 90% seen once.

The origin of this receptor is a man aged 18-30 years in good health and CMV-seropositive. V is TRBV11-2 and J is TRBJ1-1; 9 nucleotides align to TRBD1. Sequencing used PBMCs. Here the CDR3 DNA reads TGTGCCAGCAGCTTATGGGACAGGGACAATATGAACACTGAAGCTTTCTTT. Translated: CASSLWDRDNMNTEAFF.